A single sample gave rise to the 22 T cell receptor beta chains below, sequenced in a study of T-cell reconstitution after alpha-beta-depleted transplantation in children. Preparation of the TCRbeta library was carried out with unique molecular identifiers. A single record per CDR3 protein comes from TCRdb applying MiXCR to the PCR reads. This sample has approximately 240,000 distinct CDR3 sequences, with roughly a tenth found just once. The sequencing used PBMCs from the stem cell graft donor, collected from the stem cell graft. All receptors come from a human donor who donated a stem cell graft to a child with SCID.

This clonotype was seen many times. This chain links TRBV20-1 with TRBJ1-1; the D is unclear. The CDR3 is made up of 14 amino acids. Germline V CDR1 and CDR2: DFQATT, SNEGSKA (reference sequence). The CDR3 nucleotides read TGCAGACTTCCCGGGCCTTCTCGGAACACTGAAGCTTTCTTT. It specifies CRLPGPSRNTEAFF.

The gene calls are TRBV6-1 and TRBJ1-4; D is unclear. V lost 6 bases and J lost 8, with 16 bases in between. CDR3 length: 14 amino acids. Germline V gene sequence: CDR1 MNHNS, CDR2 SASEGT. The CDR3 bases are TGTGCCAGCAGCATCGAGAGTTTTGGGGAAAAACTGTTTTTT. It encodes CASSIESFGEKLFF.

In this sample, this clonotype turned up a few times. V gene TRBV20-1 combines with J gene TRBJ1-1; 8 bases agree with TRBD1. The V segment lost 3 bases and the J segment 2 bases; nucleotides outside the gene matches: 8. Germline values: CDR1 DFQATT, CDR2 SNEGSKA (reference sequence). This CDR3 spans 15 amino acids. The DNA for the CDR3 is TGCAGTGCTAGCCTACCGACAGGGGCTAACACTGAAGCTTTCTTT. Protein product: CSASLPTGANTEAFF.

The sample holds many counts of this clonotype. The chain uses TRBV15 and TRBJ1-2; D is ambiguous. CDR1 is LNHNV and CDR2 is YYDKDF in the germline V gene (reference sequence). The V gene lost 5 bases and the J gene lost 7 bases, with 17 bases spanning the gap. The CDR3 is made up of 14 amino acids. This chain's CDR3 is CATSRVLDRFGYTF. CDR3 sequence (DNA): TGTGCCACCAGCCGAGTTCTGGACCGCTTTGGCTACACCTTC.

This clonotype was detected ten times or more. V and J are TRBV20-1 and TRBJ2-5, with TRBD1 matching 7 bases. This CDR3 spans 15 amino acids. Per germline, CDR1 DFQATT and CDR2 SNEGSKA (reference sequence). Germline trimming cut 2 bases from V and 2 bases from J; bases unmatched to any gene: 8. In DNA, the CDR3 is TGCAGTGCTAGAAAACCTCGGACAGGTCAAGAGACCCAGTACTTC. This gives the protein CSARKPRTGQETQYF.

The CDR3 DNA is TGTGCCAGCAGCTTAGCGCTTGCCACGGTAGGAGAGACCCAGTACTTC. Translation gives CASSLALATVGETQYF. V usage is TRBV7-2 and J usage is TRBJ2-5, with no clear D. The length of the CDR3 is 16 residues. The V end lost 0 bases, the J end lost 4 bases, and 15 bases lay between the germline ends. Germline values: CDR1 SGHTA, CDR2 FQGNSA. Combining the CDR3 with reference TRBV7-2 and TRBJ2-5 gives the whole variable domain GAGVSQSPSNKVTEKGKDVELRCDPISGHTALYWYRQSLGQGLEFLIYFQGNSAPDKSGLPSDRFSAERTGGSVSTLTIQRTQQEDSAVYLCASSLALATVGETQYFGPGTRLLVL.

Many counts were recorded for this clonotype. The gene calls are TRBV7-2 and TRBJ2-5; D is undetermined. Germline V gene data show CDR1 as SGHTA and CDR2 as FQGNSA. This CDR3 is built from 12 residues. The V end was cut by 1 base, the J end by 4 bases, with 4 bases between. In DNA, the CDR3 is TGTGCCAGCAGCTTAGTCCGAGAGACCCAGTACTTC. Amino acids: CASSLVRETQYF.

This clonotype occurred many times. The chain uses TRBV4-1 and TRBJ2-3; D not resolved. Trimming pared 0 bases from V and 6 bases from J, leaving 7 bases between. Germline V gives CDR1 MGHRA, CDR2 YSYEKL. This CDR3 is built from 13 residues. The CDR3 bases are TGCGCCAGCAGCCAAGATCCCCGGGATACGCAGTATTTT. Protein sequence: CASSQDPRDTQYF.

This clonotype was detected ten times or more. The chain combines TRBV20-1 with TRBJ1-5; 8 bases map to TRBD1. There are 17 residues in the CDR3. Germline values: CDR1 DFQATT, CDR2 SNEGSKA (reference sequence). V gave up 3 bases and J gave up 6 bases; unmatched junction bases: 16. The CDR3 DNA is TGCAGTGCTAGCCCCCCCCAGGGGGCGCGGTCAGCTCAGCCCCAGCATTTT. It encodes CSASPPQGARSAQPQHF.

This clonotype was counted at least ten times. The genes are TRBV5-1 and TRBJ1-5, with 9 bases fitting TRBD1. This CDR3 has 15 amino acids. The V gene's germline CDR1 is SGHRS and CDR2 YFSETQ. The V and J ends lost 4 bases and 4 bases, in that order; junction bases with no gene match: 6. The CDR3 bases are TGCGCCAGCAGCGAACAGGGGGCAATGAATCAGCCCCAGCATTTT. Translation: CASSEQGAMNQPQHF.

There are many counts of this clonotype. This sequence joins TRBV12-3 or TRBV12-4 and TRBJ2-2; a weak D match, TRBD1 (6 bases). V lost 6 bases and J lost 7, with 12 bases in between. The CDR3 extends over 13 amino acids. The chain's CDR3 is CASSGQTLGELFF. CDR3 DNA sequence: TGTGCCAGCAGCGGACAGACGCTCGGGGAGCTGTTTTTT.

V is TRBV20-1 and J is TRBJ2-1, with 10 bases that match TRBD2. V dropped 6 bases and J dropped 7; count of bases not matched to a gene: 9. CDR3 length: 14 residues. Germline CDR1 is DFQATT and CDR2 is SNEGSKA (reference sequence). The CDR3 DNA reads TGCAGTGCGGCCGCCGGGACTAGCGTGAATGAGCAGTTCTTC. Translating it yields CSAAAGTSVNEQFF.

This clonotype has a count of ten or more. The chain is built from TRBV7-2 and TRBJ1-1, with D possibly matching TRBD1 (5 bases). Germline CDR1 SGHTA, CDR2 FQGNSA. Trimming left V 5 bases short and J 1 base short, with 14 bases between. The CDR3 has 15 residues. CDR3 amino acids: CASSPGWAGNTEAFF. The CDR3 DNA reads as TGTGCCAGCAGCCCAGGGTGGGCGGGGAACACTGAAGCTTTCTTT.

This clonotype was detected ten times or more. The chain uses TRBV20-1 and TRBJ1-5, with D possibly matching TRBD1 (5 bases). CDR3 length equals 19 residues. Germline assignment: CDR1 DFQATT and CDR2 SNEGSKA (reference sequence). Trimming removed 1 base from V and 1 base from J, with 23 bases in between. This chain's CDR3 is CSARALEQGGALSNQPQHF. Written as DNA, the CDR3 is TGCAGTGCTAGAGCACTCGAACAAGGAGGGGCACTCAGCAATCAGCCCCAGCATTTT.

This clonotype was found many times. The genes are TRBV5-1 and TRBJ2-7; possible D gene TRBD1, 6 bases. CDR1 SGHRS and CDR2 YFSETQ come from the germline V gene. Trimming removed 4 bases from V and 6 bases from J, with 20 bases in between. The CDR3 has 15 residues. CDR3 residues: CASSRQRNQGSEQYF. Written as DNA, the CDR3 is TGCGCCAGCAGCCGGCAGCGCAACCAGGGGTCCGAGCAGTACTTC.

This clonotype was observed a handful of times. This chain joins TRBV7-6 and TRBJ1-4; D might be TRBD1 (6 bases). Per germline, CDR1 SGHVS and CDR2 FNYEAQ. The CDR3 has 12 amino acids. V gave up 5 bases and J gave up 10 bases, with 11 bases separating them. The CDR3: CASSNGQPKLFF. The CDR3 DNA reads TGTGCCAGCAGCAACGGACAGCCAAAACTGTTTTTT.

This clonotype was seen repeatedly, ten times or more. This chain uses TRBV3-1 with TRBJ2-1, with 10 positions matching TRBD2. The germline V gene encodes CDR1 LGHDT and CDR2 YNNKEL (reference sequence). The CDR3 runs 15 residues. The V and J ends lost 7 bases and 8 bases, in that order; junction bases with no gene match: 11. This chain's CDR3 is CASTRGSGGADEQFF. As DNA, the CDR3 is TGTGCCAGCACCCGCGGCAGCGGGGGGGCGGATGAGCAGTTCTTC.

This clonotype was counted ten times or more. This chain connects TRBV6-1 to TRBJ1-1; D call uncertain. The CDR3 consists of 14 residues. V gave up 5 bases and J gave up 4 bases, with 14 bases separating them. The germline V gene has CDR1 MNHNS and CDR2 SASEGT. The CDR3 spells CASSQPRSGTEAFF. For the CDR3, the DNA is TGTGCCAGCAGTCAACCTAGATCGGGCACTGAAGCTTTCTTT.

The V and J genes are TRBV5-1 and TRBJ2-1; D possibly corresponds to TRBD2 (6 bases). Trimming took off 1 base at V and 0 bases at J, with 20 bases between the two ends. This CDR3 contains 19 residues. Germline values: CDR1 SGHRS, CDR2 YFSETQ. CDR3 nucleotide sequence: TGCGCCAGCAGCTTGATCCCCAAGTTCGCGGGGAGCTCCTACAATGAGCAGTTCTTC. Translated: CASSLIPKFAGSSYNEQFF. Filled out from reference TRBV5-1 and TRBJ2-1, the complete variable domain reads KAGVTQTPRYLIKTRGQQVTLSCSPISGHRSVSWYQQTPGQGLQFLFEYFSETQRNKGNFPGRFSGRQFSNSRSEMNVSTLELGDSALYLCASSLIPKFAGSSYNEQFFGPGTRLTVL.

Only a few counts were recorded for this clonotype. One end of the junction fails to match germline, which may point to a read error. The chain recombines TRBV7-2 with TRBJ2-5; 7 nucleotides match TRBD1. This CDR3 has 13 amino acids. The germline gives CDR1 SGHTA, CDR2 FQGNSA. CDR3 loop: CASSFNTFTGTVF. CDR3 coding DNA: TGTGCCAGCAGCTTTAACACCTTTACCGGGACAGTCTTC.

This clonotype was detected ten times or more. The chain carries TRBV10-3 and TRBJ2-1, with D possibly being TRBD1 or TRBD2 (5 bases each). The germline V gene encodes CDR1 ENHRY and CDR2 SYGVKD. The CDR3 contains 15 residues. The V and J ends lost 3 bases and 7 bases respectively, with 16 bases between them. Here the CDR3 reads CAISELRRDVNEQFF. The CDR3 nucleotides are TGTGCCATCAGTGAACTCCGCAGGGACGTGAATGAGCAGTTCTTC.

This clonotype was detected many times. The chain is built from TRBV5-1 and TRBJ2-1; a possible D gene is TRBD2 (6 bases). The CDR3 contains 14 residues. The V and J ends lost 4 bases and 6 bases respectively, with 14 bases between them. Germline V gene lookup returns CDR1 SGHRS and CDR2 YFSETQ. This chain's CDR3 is CASSALTSPNEQFF. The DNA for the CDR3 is TGCGCCAGCAGCGCCCTGACTAGTCCCAATGAGCAGTTCTTC. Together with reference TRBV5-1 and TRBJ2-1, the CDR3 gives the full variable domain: KAGVTQTPRYLIKTRGQQVTLSCSPISGHRSVSWYQQTPGQGLQFLFEYFSETQRNKGNFPGRFSGRQFSNSRSEMNVSTLELGDSALYLCASSALTSPNEQFFGPGTRLTVL.